The clone carrying this T cell receptor beta chain was detected a few times. The CDR3 loop spans 13 amino acids. V was pared by 6 bases and J by 2 bases, with 9 bases between. From germline, CDR1 is MDHEN and CDR2 SYDVKM. The data derive from a study of blood T cells in healthy people across ages. Together with a sample-barcoded 5' primer, a J-beta primer mix was included in a second PCR lasting roughly 6 to 12 cycles. TCRdb redid the calling of the 5' RACE reads with MiXCR, one entry per CDR3 protein. The data show under 800,000 distinct CDR3 sequences, about 21% seen once. The sequencing sample was made of blood. This TCR was sampled from a man between 65 and 80 years old in good health. V gene TRBV28 combines with J gene TRBJ2-3; no firm D call. CDR3 amino acids: CASRLRLTDTQYF. DNA for the CDR3: TGTGCCAGCAGACTTCGACTCACAGATACGCAGTATTTT.